The following is a T cell receptor (beta chain) sequence with its context. Trimming left V 7 bases short and J 5 bases short, with 14 bases between. Per the germline V gene, CDR1 is MNHEY and CDR2 is SVGAGI. The length of the CDR3 is 13 residues. Assay used: immunoSEQ multiplex PCR; TCRdb lists only in-frame clones, some missing. The data contain 15,000 to 20,000 clones, roughly 54% of them singletons. The data stem from a study of radiation and T cells in renal cell carcinoma. Specified treatment: 15 Gy SBRT to primary tumor, nephrectomy 4 weeks later. The rearrangement uses TRBV6-5 and TRBJ1-1; D is ambiguous. The sample here was tumor tissue, taken from a patient whose treatment included radiotherapy and nephrectomy. The sequence came from a man aged 50 or older with renal cell carcinoma. The chain's CDR3 is CASTPGWRTEAFF. The DNA for the CDR3 is TGTGCCAGCACCCCCGGGTGGCGGACTGAAGCTTTCTTT.